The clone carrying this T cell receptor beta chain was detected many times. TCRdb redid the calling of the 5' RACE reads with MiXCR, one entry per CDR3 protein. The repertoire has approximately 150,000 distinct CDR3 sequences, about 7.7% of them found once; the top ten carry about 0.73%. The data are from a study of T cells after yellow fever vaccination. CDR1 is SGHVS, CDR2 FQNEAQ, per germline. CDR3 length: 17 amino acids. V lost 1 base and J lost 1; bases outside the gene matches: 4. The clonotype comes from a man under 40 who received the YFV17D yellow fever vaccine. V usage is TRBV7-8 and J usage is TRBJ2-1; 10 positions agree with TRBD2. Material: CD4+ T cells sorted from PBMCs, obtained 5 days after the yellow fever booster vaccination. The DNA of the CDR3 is TGTGCCAGCAGCTTAGACCTAGCGGGAGTTTCCTACAATGAGCAGTTCTTC. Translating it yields CASSLDLAGVSYNEQFF.